This TCR beta chain was sequenced during a study of blood T cell repertoires in COVID-19. Study-level background: Samples of COVID-19 (acute and convalescent) were obtained from the United States, Italy and Spain. PBMCs, B-cell-depleted T cells, or T cells were the source of the cDNA or gDNA that made up the material.

The method was immunoSEQ multiplex PCR; TCRdb's version includes in-frame clones alone and lacks a portion of them. The repertoire consists of 70,000 to 80,000 clones, with 82% occurring once and the leading ten covering around 15%. V lost 1 base to trimming and J lost 0 bases, with 23 bases between them. In germline, CDR1 is SGHRS, CDR2 YFSETQ. This CDR3 has 19 residues. V gene TRBV5-1 combines with J gene TRBJ2-7, with TRBD1 as a possible D gene (6 bases). The specimen sequenced was peripheral blood. This TCR was sampled from a woman older than 75 with acute or convalescent COVID-19. The CDR3 bases are TGCGCCAGCAGCTTGAAGTTCCAATCCTGGGACACCAACTCCTACGAGCAGTACTTC. This encodes CASSLKFQSWDTNSYEQYF.